This entry is about one T cell receptor beta chain. The data stem from a study of OX40 agonist ivuxolimab in advanced cancers. Germline loops: CDR1 SGDLS, CDR2 YYNGEE. The CDR3 is made up of 17 amino acids. J lost 3 bases, V lost 4 bases, and 13 bases had no gene match. Here immunoSEQ multiplex PCR was the method, and the copy in TCRdb shows in-frame clones only, minus some. Seen here are roughly 62,000 clones, less than 85% observed once, and the top ten hold around 3.8%. The chain couples TRBV9 to TRBJ2-1; 7 nucleotides match TRBD2. This specimen was CD4+ or CD8+ T cells sorted from blood, taken in a trial of the OX40 agonist ivuxolimab. The sequence derives from an adult with an advanced solid tumor such as melanoma, head and neck, liver or kidney cancer. The CDR3 coding sequence is TGTGCCAGCAGCCCAACAGTCGTAGCGGGTTACTACAATGAGCAGTTCTTC. Translating it yields CASSPTVVAGYYNEQFF. The variable domain in full, completed from reference TRBV9 and TRBJ2-1, reads DSGVTQTPKHLITATGQRVTLRCSPRSGDLSVYWYQQSLDQGLQFLIQYYNGEERAKGNILERFSAQQFPDLHSELNLSSLELGDSALYFCASSPTVVAGYYNEQFFGPGTRLTVL.